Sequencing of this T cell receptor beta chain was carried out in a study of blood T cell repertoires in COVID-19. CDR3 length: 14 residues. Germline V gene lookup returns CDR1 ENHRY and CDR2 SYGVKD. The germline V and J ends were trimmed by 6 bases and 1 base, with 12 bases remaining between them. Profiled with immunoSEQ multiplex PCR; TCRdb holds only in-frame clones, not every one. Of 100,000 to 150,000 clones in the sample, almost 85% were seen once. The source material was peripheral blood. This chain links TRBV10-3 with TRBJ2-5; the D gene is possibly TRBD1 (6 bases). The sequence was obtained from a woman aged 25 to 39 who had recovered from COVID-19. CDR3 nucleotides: TGTGCCATCAGCCCTCAGGGGTCCCAAGAGACCCAGTACTTC. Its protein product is CAISPQGSQETQYF.